These 26 T cell receptor beta chains originate from one sample sequenced in a study of blood T cell repertoires in COVID-19 (dated by TCRdb to about 2020). Libraries came from the immunoSEQ multiplex PCR assay. Held by TCRdb, this immuneACCESS table contains in-frame sequences only and omits some clones. Under half of the omission traces to an unresolved V gene where checked; the cause of the rest is unknown. Across this sample there are about 200,000 clones, with about 88% seen only once. About 1.7% of the sample comes from the top ten. Material for sequencing was peripheral blood. The receptor set was obtained from a man between 18 and 35 years old with active or convalescent COVID-19.

V usage is TRBV30 and J usage is TRBJ1-3; D not resolved. This CDR3 is built from 16 residues. Trimming left V 0 bases short and J 0 bases short, with 12 bases between. Looked up from germline, CDR1 is GTSNPN and CDR2 is SVGIG (reference sequence). The CDR3 spells CAWSVLSGISGNTIYF. CDR3 nucleotides: TGTGCCTGGAGTGTTCTCTCGGGGATCTCTGGAAACACCATATATTTT.

V gene TRBV3-1 (or the pseudogene TRBV3-2) combines with J gene TRBJ1-1, with 11 nucleotides matching TRBD1. This CDR3 comprises 15 residues. The junction had 4 bases not matched to a gene; V was cut back by 3 bases and J by 4 bases. CDR1 and CDR2 (germline): LGHDT, YNNKEL (reference sequence). The CDR3: CASSHGDRGSTEAFF. CDR3 nucleotide sequence: TGTGCCAGCAGCCACGGGGACAGGGGGAGCACTGAAGCTTTCTTT.

The chain joins TRBV7-3 to TRBJ1-1; D ambiguous. Germline V gene data show CDR1 as SGHTA and CDR2 as FQGTGA. The CDR3 is 15 amino acids. The V end lost 5 bases, the J end lost 3 bases, and 16 bases lay between the germline ends. CDR3 sequence reads: CASSPKGGEYTEAFF. The CDR3 bases are TGTGCCAGCAGCCCCAAAGGCGGGGAGTACACTGAAGCTTTCTTT.

The V gene is TRBV6-5, the J gene TRBJ1-1, with 9 bases aligning to TRBD1. The CDR3 runs to 14 residues. The germline CDR1 and CDR2 sequences are MNHEY and SVGAGI. V shed 4 bases and J 4 bases; nucleotides not matched to a gene: 4. CDR3 sequence (DNA): TGTGCCAGCAGTTCGGGGACAGGGATCACTGAAGCTTTCTTT. As protein: CASSSGTGITEAFF.

This sequence joins TRBV7-9 and TRBJ1-1; the match to TRBD1 covers 7 bases. The CDR3 consists of 15 residues. The germline V gene encodes CDR1 SEHNR and CDR2 FQNEAQ (reference sequence). V trimming: 5 bases; J trimming: 5 bases; junction bases outside the gene matches: 11. Here the CDR3 reads CASSHGTASPTEAFF. CDR3 DNA: TGTGCCAGCAGCCACGGGACAGCTTCACCGACTGAAGCTTTCTTT. Complete variable domain (other parts from reference TRBV7-9 and TRBJ1-1): DTGVSQNPRHKITKRGQNVTFRCDPISEHNRLYWYRQTLGQGPEFLTYFQNEAQLEKSRLLSDRFSAERPKGSFSTLEIQRTEQGDSAMYLCASSHGTASPTEAFFGQGTRLTVV.

This sequence joins TRBV10-3 and TRBJ1-1; D is unclear. The CDR3 is 15 amino acids. Germline V lookup: CDR1 ENHRY, CDR2 SYGVKD. Trimming removed 0 bases at V and 7 bases at J, with 15 bases between. DNA for the CDR3: TGTGCCATCAGTGAGTCGGGGTTGGAAGCGGATGAAGCTTTCTTT. Amino acid sequence: CAISESGLEADEAFF.

J is TRBJ2-5 and V is TRBV9, with D unclear. V lost 4 bases to trimming and J lost 2 bases, with 12 bases between them. Per the germline V gene, CDR1 is SGDLS and CDR2 is YYNGEE. CDR3 length: 14 residues. In nucleotides, the CDR3 is TGTGCCAGCAGCTCGAATCCCAGACAAGAGACCCAGTACTTC. Its translation is CASSSNPRQETQYF.

The chain uses TRBV7-8 and TRBJ2-5; TRBD2 aligns across 9 bases. V lost 1 base to trimming and J lost 0 bases; unmatched junction nucleotides: 15. The CDR3 is 20 residues long. Germline V lookup: CDR1 SGHVS, CDR2 FQNEAQ. The CDR3 DNA reads as TGTGCCAGCAGCTTAGGGGGGAGGGCTAGCGGGAACGACTACCAAGAGACCCAGTACTTC. It yields the protein CASSLGGRASGNDYQETQYF.

CDR3 nucleotide sequence: TGTGCCAGCAGCTTGACAGCTAACTATGGCTACACCTTC. Amino acids: CASSLTANYGYTF. J is TRBJ1-2 and V is TRBV5-4; D remains unclear. The CDR3 has 13 amino acids. The germline V gene encodes CDR1 SGHNT and CDR2 YYREEE (reference sequence). V was shortened by 1 base and J by 0 bases, with 4 bases between the two germline ends.

The genes are TRBV5-1 and TRBJ2-7, with D possibly being TRBD2 (5 bases). Trimming shortened V by 3 bases and J by 3 bases, and 10 bases separated the two germline ends. Germline V CDR1 and CDR2: SGHRS, YFSETQ. CDR3 length: 13 residues. The CDR3 coding sequence is TGCGCCAGCAGCTCTGACGGGGTCTACGAGCAGTACTTC. It is translated as CASSSDGVYEQYF.

The chain links TRBV19 to TRBJ2-1, with 10 bases matching TRBD1. This CDR3 spans 17 amino acids. The V and J ends lost 4 bases and 5 bases, in that order; junction bases with no gene match: 11. The V gene's germline CDR1 is LNHDA and CDR2 SQIVND (reference sequence). DNA for the CDR3: TGTGCCAGTAGTAGGTGGACAGGGGGAAGATCAAACAATGAGCAGTTCTTC. Protein product: CASSRWTGGRSNNEQFF.

This clone has only one observation. The V gene is TRBV2, the J gene TRBJ2-7; D perhaps matches TRBD2 (6 bases). Germline V lookup: CDR1 SNHLY, CDR2 FYNNEI. V lost 4 bases, J lost 6 bases, and 13 bases lay in between. The CDR3 is 13 amino acids. The CDR3 protein is CASSGLVLSEQYF. The CDR3 DNA reads as TGTGCCAGCAGTGGACTAGTGCTCTCCGAGCAGTACTTC.

The chain employs TRBV18 and TRBJ2-6; D not certain. The V gene lost 3 bases and the J gene lost 0 bases, with 9 bases spanning the gap. This CDR3 region has 16 residues. Germline V lookup: CDR1 KGHSH, CDR2 LQKENI. The CDR3 DNA reads as TGTGCCAGCTCACCCGTCCCGCGCTCTGGGGCCAACGTCCTGACTTTC. Translation: CASSPVPRSGANVLTF.

The chain uses TRBV19 and TRBJ1-6; 11 bases agree with TRBD1. V trimming: 3 bases; J trimming: 9 bases; junction bases outside the gene matches: 7. This CDR3 has 16 residues. Germline CDR1 reads LNHDA; CDR2 reads SQIVND (reference sequence). The CDR3 region is CASSMFGTGGSSPLHF. The CDR3 DNA reads TGTGCCAGTAGTATGTTTGGGACAGGGGGTAGTTCACCCCTCCACTTT.

The chain links TRBV4-1 to TRBJ1-4; perhaps TRBD1 as D (5 bases). This CDR3 spans 17 amino acids. The V gene's germline CDR1 is MGHRA and CDR2 YSYEKL. V shed 0 bases and J shed 5 bases, with 16 bases lying between them. CDR3 sequence reads: CASSQDAVGGLNEKLFF. The CDR3 nucleotides are TGCGCCAGCAGCCAAGACGCCGTGGGGGGGTTGAATGAAAAACTGTTTTTT.

The chain is built from TRBV11-2 and TRBJ2-1; D not resolved. Germline lookup yields CDR1 SGHAT and CDR2 FQNNGV. V was clipped by 1 base and J by 0 bases, with 7 bases between them. The CDR3 spans 15 residues. The CDR3 coding sequence is TGTGCCAGCAGCTTAGGTTCGAGCTCCTACAATGAGCAGTTCTTC. This gives the protein CASSLGSSSYNEQFF.

The chain is built from TRBV6-1 and TRBJ1-1, with D maybe TRBD1 (6 bases). Trimming stripped 1 base from V and 9 bases from J, with 15 bases between. Per the germline V gene, CDR1 is MNHNS and CDR2 is SASEGT. The CDR3 runs to 14 residues. CDR3: CASSEVAGAYKAFF. The CDR3 DNA is TGTGCCAGCAGTGAAGTGGCGGGGGCCTATAAAGCTTTCTTT.

This clone was observed a single time. The chain is built from TRBV11-2 and TRBJ2-3, with 7 bases that match TRBD2. V dropped 5 bases and J dropped 6; count of bases not matched to a gene: 8. This CDR3 spans 14 amino acids. Germline loops: CDR1 SGHAT, CDR2 FQNNGV. The CDR3: CASSRTGGRDTQYF. The CDR3 nucleotides read TGTGCCAGCAGCCGAACGGGGGGTCGGGATACGCAGTATTTT.

This clone was observed once. The chain is built from TRBV11-2 and TRBJ1-3; D may be TRBD1 (6 bases). Germline-derived CDR1 and CDR2 are SGHAT and FQNNGV. The ends were cut back, 8 bases at V and 4 bases at J, with 18 bases in the middle. The CDR3 covers 15 residues. CDR3 residues: CASLVGSGVGNTIYF. CDR3 DNA: TGTGCCAGCCTGGTTGGCTCAGGGGTCGGAAACACCATATATTTT.

V is TRBV7-3 and J is TRBJ2-6; 7 bases agree with TRBD2. The CDR3 runs to 15 residues. V was pared by 5 bases and J by 3 bases, with 4 bases of the junction left unmatched. Germline CDR1 and CDR2: SGHTA and FQGTGA. The CDR3, as DNA: TGTGCCAGCAGCCCGTCTAGCGGTGGGGCCAACGTCCTGACTTTC. As protein: CASSPSSGGANVLTF.

The genes are TRBV12-5 and TRBJ2-1; TRBD1 matches 8 bases. Germline values: CDR1 LGHNT, CDR2 FRNRAP. V was clipped by 2 bases and J by 6 bases; unmatched bases: 12. This CDR3 comprises 17 residues. The CDR3: CASGLKIGQGLSNEQFF. In DNA form, the CDR3 reads TGTGCTAGTGGTTTGAAGATAGGACAGGGACTCTCCAATGAGCAGTTCTTC.

The J gene is TRBJ2-7, the V gene TRBV15; 10 bases agree with TRBD1. J lost 3 bases, V lost 0 bases, and 2 bases had no gene match. The CDR3 length is 15 residues. From germline, CDR1 is LNHNV and CDR2 YYDKDF (reference sequence). The CDR3 DNA sequence: TGTGCCACCAGCAGAGATAGGGACAGGGGCTACGAGCAGTACTTC. Translated: CATSRDRDRGYEQYF.

The rearrangement links TRBV7-4 to TRBJ2-7; 9 nucleotides agree with TRBD2. In germline, CDR1 is SGHVT, CDR2 SQSDAQ. This CDR3 has 16 amino acids. The V gene end was trimmed by 8 bases and the J gene end by 1 base; junction bases not matched to a gene: 12. The CDR3 DNA follows: TGTGCCAGCGATACCCCTAGAGCGGGGGGTTCCTACGAGCAGTACTTC. Its translation: CASDTPRAGGSYEQYF.

The V gene is TRBV14, the J gene TRBJ2-7, with TRBD2 matching over 11 bases. The CDR3 length is 15 residues. After removal of 5 bases from V and 3 bases from J, the junction contained 6 bases not matched to a gene. CDR1 and CDR2 (germline): SGHDN, FVKESK. The CDR3 is CASSERLAGYYEQYF. The CDR3 DNA is TGTGCCAGCAGCGAACGACTAGCGGGGTACTACGAGCAGTACTTC.

V usage is TRBV18 and J usage is TRBJ2-7, with 9 bases matching TRBD2. CDR1 is KGHSH and CDR2 is LQKENI in the germline V gene. CDR3 length: 13 residues. V lost 7 bases, J lost 5 bases, and 6 bases stayed unmatched. The CDR3 loop reads CASLAGAGNEQYF. The CDR3 DNA reads as TGTGCCAGCTTAGCGGGGGCAGGGAACGAGCAGTACTTC.

J is TRBJ1-1 and V is TRBV19; TRBD1 is a possible D gene (6 bases). The CDR3 extends over 15 amino acids. V dropped 6 bases and J dropped 2 bases, with 16 bases sitting between them. Germline assignment: CDR1 LNHDA and CDR2 SQIVND (reference sequence). The CDR3 DNA reads as TGTGCCAGTAGACCAGGGGTTCGGGGAAACACTGAAGCTTTCTTT. Amino acid sequence: CASRPGVRGNTEAFF. The whole variable domain, filled in from reference TRBV19 and TRBJ1-1, reads DGGITQSPKYLFRKEGQNVTLSCEQNLNHDAMYWYRQDPGQGLRLIYYSQIVNDFQKGDIAEGYSVSREKKESFPLTVTSAQKNPTAFYLCASRPGVRGNTEAFFGQGTRLTVV.